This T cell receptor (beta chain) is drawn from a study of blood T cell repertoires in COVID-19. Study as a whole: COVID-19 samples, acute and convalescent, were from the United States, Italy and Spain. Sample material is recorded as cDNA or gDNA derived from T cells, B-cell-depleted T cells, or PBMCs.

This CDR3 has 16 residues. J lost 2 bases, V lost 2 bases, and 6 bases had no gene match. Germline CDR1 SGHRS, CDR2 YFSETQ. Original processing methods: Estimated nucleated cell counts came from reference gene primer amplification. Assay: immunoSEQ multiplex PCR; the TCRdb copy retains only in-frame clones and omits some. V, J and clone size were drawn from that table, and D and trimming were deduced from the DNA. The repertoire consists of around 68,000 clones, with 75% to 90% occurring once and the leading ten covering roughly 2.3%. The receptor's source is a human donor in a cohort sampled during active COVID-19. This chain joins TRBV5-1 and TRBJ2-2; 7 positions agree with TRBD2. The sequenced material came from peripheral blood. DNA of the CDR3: TGCGCCAGCAGCTTATCCGGACTAGTAAACACCGGGGAGCTGTTTTTT. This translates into CASSLSGLVNTGELFF.